These 12 T cell receptor beta chains were sequenced from one sample in a study of T cells in Graves' hyperthyroidism and ophthalmopathy. RNA transcripts yielded amplified TCR beta CDR3 regions. Primed by the HTBI set, a first-round RT-PCR was run on the TCR CDR3. TCRdb processed the multiplex PCR reads anew with MiXCR; each CDR3 protein has one entry. The data show roughly 330,000 distinct CDR3 sequences, roughly 17% seen once. Sequencing was done on a sample of blood. The receptor source for this set is a man aged 30 to 39 with Graves' hyperthyroidism.

The sample holds a few counts of this clonotype. The gene calls are TRBV9 and TRBJ1-1; D is unresolved. The germline gives CDR1 SGDLS, CDR2 YYNGEE. This CDR3 region has 16 residues. The V end lost 0 bases, the J end lost 2 bases, and 14 bases lay between the germline ends. CDR3 in DNA: TGTGCCAGCAGCGTAGATACAAACCGGCCTAACACTGAAGCTTTCTTT. Its protein product is CASSVDTNRPNTEAFF.

The sample holds a few counts of this clonotype. This sequence joins TRBV19 and TRBJ2-7; D is perhaps TRBD1 (6 bases). Trimming took off 5 bases at V and 2 bases at J, with 16 bases between the two ends. The CDR3 totals 15 residues. CDR1 LNHDA and CDR2 SQIVND come from the germline V gene (reference sequence). This CDR3 reads CASSRRAGDPYEQYF. Written as DNA, the CDR3 is TGTGCCAGTAGTCGTCGGGCAGGGGACCCCTACGAGCAGTACTTC.

This clonotype was counted at least ten times. The DNA of the CDR3 is TGTGCCAGCAGCCAAGATCAGTTTGAAGCTTTCTTT. Translating gives CASSQDQFEAFF. The chain recombines TRBV3-1 with TRBJ1-1; no clear D. The V gene lost 0 bases and the J gene lost 7 bases, with 6 bases spanning the gap. The germline V gene has CDR1 LGHDT and CDR2 YNNKEL (reference sequence). The CDR3 extends over 12 amino acids.

The sample holds a few counts of this clonotype. CDR3 sequence: CASYQGSGEQFF. For the CDR3, the DNA is TGTGCCAGTTACCAGGGGTCGGGGGAGCAGTTCTTC. V and J are TRBV19 and TRBJ2-1, with D possibly matching TRBD1 (6 bases). The germline V and J ends were trimmed by 8 bases and 10 bases, with 15 bases remaining between them. The CDR3 has 12 amino acids. Germline lookup yields CDR1 LNHDA and CDR2 SQIVND (reference sequence). Supplemented by reference TRBV19 and TRBJ2-1, the full variable domain reads DGGITQSPKYLFRKEGQNVTLSCEQNLNHDAMYWYRQDPGQGLRLIYYSQIVNDFQKGDIAEGYSVSREKKESFPLTVTSAQKNPTAFYLCASYQGSGEQFFGPGTRLTVL.

This clonotype was observed a handful of times. The chain recombines TRBV20-1 with TRBJ2-3, with D possibly matching TRBD1 (6 bases). V was clipped by 3 bases and J by 0 bases, with 10 bases between them. Per the germline V gene, CDR1 is DFQATT and CDR2 is SNEGSKA (reference sequence). The CDR3 is made up of 14 amino acids. The CDR3 loop reads CSASRGPSTDTQYF. The DNA for the CDR3 is TGCAGTGCTAGCAGGGGCCCTAGCACAGATACGCAGTATTTT.

The chain is built from TRBV6-6 and TRBJ1-6, with unresolved D. This CDR3 region has 15 residues. Trimming took 0 bases from V and 6 from J, leaving 9 bases between them. CDR1 and CDR2 (germline): MNHNY, SVGAGI (reference sequence). The CDR3 protein is CASSYSTPINSPLHF. The CDR3, as DNA: TGTGCCAGCAGTTACTCCACCCCCATTAATTCACCCCTCCACTTT.

This clonotype occurred many times. The gene calls are TRBV11-2 and TRBJ2-1, with D tentatively TRBD2 (6 bases). The ends were cut back, 5 bases at V and 5 bases at J, with 10 bases in the middle. This CDR3 is 13 amino acids long. Germline V gives CDR1 SGHAT, CDR2 FQNNGV. The CDR3 loop reads CASSLTSNNEQFF. As DNA, the CDR3 is TGTGCCAGCAGCCTGACTAGTAACAATGAGCAGTTCTTC.

This clonotype appeared a few times. In nucleotides, the CDR3 is TGTGCCAGCAGCTTTTTGGTAAAGGCTAGCGGTTACAATGAGCAGTTCTTC. This gives the protein CASSFLVKASGYNEQFF. The chain recombines TRBV7-3 with TRBJ2-1; 7 bases fit TRBD2. V gave up 3 bases and J gave up 4 bases; unmatched junction bases: 12. CDR1 is SGHTA, CDR2 FQGTGA, per germline. The CDR3 is 17 amino acids.

The table lists this clonotype with a few counts. The chain is built from TRBV5-1 and TRBJ2-5, with no clear D. The length of the CDR3 is 14 residues. V shed 4 bases and J shed 2 bases, with 12 bases lying between them. In germline, CDR1 is SGHRS, CDR2 YFSETQ. The CDR3 nucleotides read TGCGCCAGCAGCATAGGCCCAGAACAAGAGACCCAGTACTTC. Amino acids: CASSIGPEQETQYF.

This clonotype was counted many times. CDR3 DNA: TGCAGTGCTAAGGGACTAGCTATCTCCTACGAGCAGTACTTC. Its protein is CSAKGLAISYEQYF. The chain links TRBV20-1 to TRBJ2-7, with 9 bases lining up with TRBD2. Germline lookup yields CDR1 DFQATT and CDR2 SNEGSKA (reference sequence). CDR3 size: 14 residues. V was pared by 4 bases and J by 0 bases, with 4 bases of the junction left unmatched.

This clonotype was counted between two and nine times. This sequence joins TRBV5-8 and TRBJ1-1, with D tentatively TRBD1 (5 bases). CDR1 and CDR2 (germline): SGHTS, YDEGEE. The CDR3 has 14 residues. V was cut by 7 bases and J by 0 bases, with 13 bases left in between. The CDR3, as DNA: TGTGCCAGCTTGAGGTGGGGCCTGAACACTGAAGCTTTCTTT. Its translation is CASLRWGLNTEAFF.

The genes are TRBV13 and TRBJ1-2; D gene unclear. From germline, CDR1 is PRHDT and CDR2 FYEKMQ (reference sequence). Trimming removed 3 bases from V and 4 bases from J, with 9 bases in between. The CDR3 contains 13 residues. The CDR3 is CASSFPGRYGYTF. For the CDR3, the DNA is TGTGCCAGCAGCTTCCCGGGTCGCTATGGCTACACCTTC.